This entry concerns a single TCR beta chain. The sample comes from a study of tissue T cells after allogeneic stem cell transplantation. The overall study: Of the grafts for graft-versus-host disease patients, four were unmodified and three CD34-selected. Where cell numbers permitted, CD3+ T cells were sorted from preserved blood and marrow. Every graft-versus-host disease patient had gastrointestinal disease and got several lines of graft-versus-host disease therapy. Recipient PBMCs from before transplant existed for roughly 5 GVHD patients.

Produced via immunoSEQ multiplex PCR; TCRdb's table is partial and in-frame only. The sample shows fewer than 30,000 clones, 65% to 90% of them seen only once. This CDR3 spans 16 amino acids. Germline CDR1 is SEHNR and CDR2 is FQNEAQ (reference sequence). Trimming cost V 5 bases and J 4 bases; bases outside gene matches: 12. The sample was blood, taken before transplantation. This TCR derives from a woman aged 18-50 years who later had graft-versus-host disease after an allogeneic stem cell transplant. J is TRBJ1-2 and V is TRBV7-9; 8 nucleotides agree with TRBD1. The CDR3 DNA follows: TGTGCCAGCAGCCCTAAATCTACAGGGGGTGGCTATGGCTACACCTTC. Its translation is CASSPKSTGGGYGYTF.